These T cell receptor beta chains were read from a single sample in a study of Ad26.COV2.S vaccination and SARS-CoV-2 variants. Using immunoSEQ multiplex PCR, the repertoire was profiled, and TCRdb retains in-frame clones only, with some absent. Of about 350,000 clones listed, approximately 90% were seen once; the top ten hold approximately 5%. Specimen: peripheral blood, collected in a trial of Ad26.COV2.S vaccine versus placebo. These TCRs come from a person between 18 and 65 years old who received the Ad26.COV2.S COVID-19 vaccine or a placebo. Both conserved end residues are part of each CDR3. The D gene is left open where the match is weak. Expanded clones get a size class; other rows say once, few or many, or leave the size out.

v_gene	j_gene	d_gene	abundance	CDR3aa	CDR3nt
TRBV28	TRBJ2-7	TRBD1	.	CASRRTGLSYEQYF	TGTGCCAGCAGGCGGACAGGTTTATCCTACGAGCAGTACTTC
TRBV6-5	TRBJ2-7	.	once	CASSPGVASEEQYF	TGTGCCAGCAGCCCAGGGGTGGCCTCGGAAGAGCAGTACTTC
TRBV5-1	TRBJ1-1	.	.	CASSRTARGNTEAFF	TGCGCCAGCAGCAGGACAGCGCGGGGGAACACTGAAGCTTTCTTT
TRBV10-1	TRBJ2-1	.	many	CASSDASSSSYNEQFF	TGCGCCAGCAGTGACGCGTCCTCCAGCTCCTACAATGAGCAGTTCTTC
TRBV2	TRBJ1-6	.	.	CASSVSPLQPLHF	TGTGCCAGCAGTGTTTCCCCCCTTCAACCCCTCCACTTT
TRBV29-1	TRBJ2-7	.	.	CSVENLGAEEQYF	TGCAGCGTTGAAAATCTGGGGGCGGAAGAGCAGTACTTC
TRBV2	TRBJ1-5	.	.	CASSEILGSGQPQHF	TGTGCCAGCAGTGAAATACTGGGTAGTGGGCAGCCCCAGCATTTT
TRBV5-4	TRBJ2-7	.	.	CASSPTFDRAYEQYF	TGTGCCAGCAGCCCAACCTTCGACAGAGCCTACGAGCAGTACTTC
TRBV29-1	TRBJ2-3	TRBD2	.	CSAKPGLGVTDTQYF	TGCAGCGCAAAACCGGGACTAGGTGTCACAGATACGCAGTATTTT
TRBV11-2	TRBJ1-6	.	.	CASSLDRVGNSPLHF	TGTGCCAGCAGCTTAGATCGGGTCGGCAATTCACCCCTCCACTTT